This TCR beta chain comes out of a study of T cell repertoires in cytomegalovirus infection. Study information: Public TCR beta signature analysis indicated the presence of both CMV infection and matching HLA type.

The trim removed 6 bases at V and 5 bases at J, leaving 13 bases unmatched. The CDR3 extends over 15 amino acids. From germline, CDR1 is MNHEY and CDR2 SMNVEV (reference sequence). A remark on this clonotype: Its antigen is not identified.

TCRdb ran MiXCR on the reads and lists one entry per CDR3 protein. This repertoire shows about 890,000 distinct CDR3 sequences, about 33% found once; its top ten account for around 15%. General study findings and limits: Using cumulative public TCR beta family frequency, the authors identified those who carried CMV together with the relevant HLA.

This material consisted of cultured CD8+ T cells from PBMCs, taken from culture after CMV antigen stimulation. The chain has TRBV27 and TRBJ2-7; 7 bases line up with TRBD1. The source is a human donor in good health (CMV status not recorded). Some clones in this sample may be carry-over from other donors' samples. CDR3 sequence: CASSSLQGTPDEQYF. The CDR3 DNA reads as TGTGCCAGCAGCTCCTTACAGGGGACCCCTGACGAGCAGTACTTC.